This paragraph reports one TCR beta chain. The antigen this receptor binds is unknown. No base quality information exists; no much larger clone differs at one position. The immunoSEQ hsTCRB v3.0 assay was used at survey level resolution to sequence the TRB variable region. The targeted TRB sequencing depth was about 40,000-55,000 T-cell genomes per sample. An Illumina MiSeq with a v3 150-cycle kit was used to sequence the pooled TRB libraries. As for the authors' bioinformatics: Repertoire analysis was run in R within a reproducible Nextflow workflow that covered QC, data transformation and analysis. LymphoSeq2, an R package for exploring AIRR-Seq data, was used to implement the custom analyses. A handful of samples that produced fewer than 5000 total TRB sequences were removed, so about 200 HIV repertoires were analyzed. Among the 170 to 200 retained HIV repertoires, some 60 were collected before ART initiation and 120 to 130 were collected after ART initiation. Repertoires were downsampled to 5000 TRB nucleotide sequences, and summary statistics were averaged over 100 downsampling iterations. TRB sequences were retained for analysis only if CDR3 regions of at least seven amino acids were present. Diversity was assessed using a clonality score derived from Shannon entropy and using the Gini coefficient. In the repertoire networks, any two of the top 5000 CDR3 amino acid sequences were connected whenever the two sequences differed by an edit distance of one. For TRB CDR3 amino acid sequences, antigen specificity groups and MHC restriction were predicted with GLIPH2. To flag known associations with CMV, EBV, HIV or tissue antigens, CDR3 amino acid sequences were compared against VDJdb and McPAS-TCR. Pre-ART, post-ART and control groups were compared with Wilcoxon signed-rank tests and Holm-Bonferroni correction. TCRdb provides this immuneACCESS table in a form limited to in-frame rearrangements. Some clones are lacking; in checked studies, under half of them reflect an unresolved V gene, and why the rest are absent is not known. V and J calls and clone size are copied from that table; D and trimming were computed from the DNA. For this sample the table gives about 21,000 clones, of which about 86% were detected only once. The top ten constitute around 4.6% of the sample.

The data originate from a study of long-term antiretroviral therapy in people with HIV (dated by TCRdb to between 2022 and 2023). For the wider study: Collection of the earliest samples took place about a decade ahead of the 2015 WHO recommendation for immediate ART, at a time when ART was typically delayed until CD4 counts fell. About 35% of the 30 participants with HIV were female. No cross-contamination during QIAcube processing was seen in test extractions of a monoclonal T-cell line run alongside roughly 35 polyclonal samples. The cohort contributed fewer than 200 cryopreserved PBMC samples from a few dozen adults with confirmed HIV infection, collected serially over a mean of approximately six years (range 1-12). Whether ART initiation and durable HIV suppression were associated with changes in peripheral blood TRB repertoire composition and diversity was tested in a retrospective serial study.

Participants were included only if at least one PBMC sample before ART initiation and at least two post-ART samples were available. All participants with HIV were treated in the United States of America. Before DNA extraction, cryopreserved samples of about 0.95-11 million PBMC were thawed and then washed. At the time of the earliest PBMC sample, participants with HIV were aged between roughly 20 and 55 years. Per participant, PBMC samples came from 1-4 timepoints prior to ART initiation and 2-8 timepoints following ART initiation, for a median of 7 samples. Serial HIV viral load, CD4+ T-cell count, ART history and demographic data were obtained for every participant. A Qiagen kit on a QIAcube was used to extract genomic DNA from unsorted PBMC, with samples processed in batches of 12. Points the paper makes about the study in general: Unsorted PBMC were profiled instead of sorted CD4+ and CD8+ T cells because pre-ART samples had limited cell numbers. No data were available on ART adherence, viral resistance or therapy changes, limiting inferences about post-ART repertoire changes. At every time point, the repertoire was dominated by expanded TRB clones first identified before ART initiation, although this dominance fluctuated and, in many PLHIV, declined after ART. The samples span the years 2004 to 2017, and the ART regimens used at that time may not be as effective as current regimens. Owing to limited PBMC availability, only the TCR beta chain was sequenced, without alpha chain pairing. CDR3 length ranges in HIV repertoires were narrower than in controls, and network structure suggested an antigen-experienced repertoire with only a slight naive shift after ART. Starting ART was linked to a significant rise in TRB diversity, yet even with long-term ART the diversity remained significantly lower than in transplant donor controls.

CDR1 and CDR2 are read off the germline V gene as SGHVS and FQNEAQ. V gives up 2 bases and J gives up 7 bases, and the segment between their germline ends measures 9 bases. From cysteine to phenylalanine, the CDR3 is 12 amino acids long. Just CDR3 DNA is preserved here, 36 bases in frame from base 1. The specimen was unsorted PBMCs, collected 1.3 years after starting antiretroviral therapy. Rearrangement joined TRBV7-8 to TRBJ2-7, with no D gene named confidently. The receptor was derived from a man aged 60-69 years with HIV. The CDR3 protein: CASSLSPPEQYF. At the DNA level, the sequence is TGTGCCAGCAGCTTAAGTCCGCCAGAGCAGTACTTC.